The 3 T cell receptor beta chains in this list originate from one sample, sequenced in a study of blood T cell repertoires in COVID-19. Produced via immunoSEQ multiplex PCR; TCRdb's table is partial and in-frame only. The sample includes around 400,000 clones, approximately 91% of them seen just once. Sample: PBMCs or T cells enriched from blood (not recorded which). The receptors originated from a woman aged 40 to 50 who had been exposed to COVID-19.

This chain joins TRBV5-6 and TRBJ1-1, with unresolved D. The V end lost 0 bases, the J end lost 1 base, and 10 bases lay between the germline ends. The germline V gene encodes CDR1 SGHDT and CDR2 YYEEEE. This CDR3 has 15 amino acids. The CDR3 DNA follows: TGTGCCAGCAGCTTGGGTCCGACACCGAACACTGAAGCTTTCTTT. Amino acid sequence: CASSLGPTPNTEAFF.

This chain joins TRBV10-1 and TRBJ1-5; 7 bases fit TRBD1. Germline CDR1 reads WNHNN; CDR2 reads SYGVQD (reference sequence). This CDR3 is 16 amino acids long. The J segment lost 3 bases and the V segment lost 8 bases, leaving 13 bases of the junction unmatched. Written as DNA, the CDR3 is TGCGCCAGCCTCCCGCGGTCGACAGGGATCAATCAGCCCCAGCATTTT. Protein: CASLPRSTGINQPQHF.

The chain joins TRBV19 to TRBJ1-5; D is unresolved. The CDR3 length is 13 residues. Per the germline V gene, CDR1 is LNHDA and CDR2 is SQIVND (reference sequence). V was cut by 5 bases and J by 5 bases, with 10 bases left in between. The CDR3 is CASSSAGYQPQHF. DNA for the CDR3: TGTGCCAGTAGTTCGGCGGGTTATCAGCCCCAGCATTTT.